These 17 T cell receptor beta chains came from one sample sequenced in a study of cytomegalovirus exposure and HLA in healthy donors. Researchers ran the PCR with 60 Vbeta and 13 Jbeta primers. Libraries were prepared by immunoSEQ multiplex PCR; TCRdb keeps only in-frame clonotypes and omits some of them. The sample holds approximately 170,000 clones; more than 70% are singletons and the top ten take 4% to 5%. Sequenced material: PBMCs. The receptors stem from a man aged 30 to 39 in good health and CMV-seropositive.

This chain joins TRBV7-9 and TRBJ2-4; no definite D call. With 3 bases removed from V and 5 bases from J, the gap between germline ends came to 5 bases. Germline values: CDR1 SEHNR, CDR2 FQNEAQ (reference sequence). The CDR3 extends over 12 amino acids. The CDR3 loop reads CASSFGENIQYF. The CDR3 region has the DNA TGTGCCAGCAGCTTCGGTGAAAACATTCAGTACTTC.

The V and J genes are TRBV6-4 and TRBJ1-1, with D tentatively TRBD1 (6 bases). The germline V and J ends were trimmed by 6 bases and 1 base, with 9 bases remaining between them. Germline-derived CDR1 and CDR2 are MRHNA and SNTAGT. This CDR3 comprises 13 residues. CDR3 sequence (DNA): TGTGCCAGCAGCCGACAGGCGAACACTGAAGCTTTCTTT. It is translated as CASSRQANTEAFF.

V usage is TRBV4-1 and J usage is TRBJ2-7, with D perhaps matching TRBD1 (5 bases). The CDR3 consists of 13 residues. CDR1 MGHRA and CDR2 YSYEKL come from the germline V gene. Trimming stripped 1 base from V and 7 bases from J, with 11 bases between. CDR3 nucleotide sequence: TGCGCCAGCAGCCAAGGAGCAGGGTGGGAGCAGTACTTC. Its translation: CASSQGAGWEQYF.

CDR3 loop: CASSFGLAGTGEQYF. CDR3 DNA: TGCGCCAGCAGCTTCGGCCTAGCGGGGACCGGCGAGCAGTACTTC. This chain links TRBV5-1 with TRBJ2-7, with 9 bases identical to TRBD2. V was pared by 2 bases and J by 6 bases, with 9 bases of the junction left unmatched. Germline V gene sequence: CDR1 SGHRS, CDR2 YFSETQ. The CDR3 is 15 amino acids. The full variable domain, in which reference TRBV5-1 and TRBJ2-7 provide the parts outside the CDR3, is KAGVTQTPRYLIKTRGQQVTLSCSPISGHRSVSWYQQTPGQGLQFLFEYFSETQRNKGNFPGRFSGRQFSNSRSEMNVSTLELGDSALYLCASSFGLAGTGEQYFGPGTRLTVT.

The chain has TRBV9 and TRBJ2-2, with D tentatively TRBD1 (5 bases). V lost 4 bases to trimming and J lost 0 bases, with 13 bases between them. The CDR3 extends over 16 amino acids. Per germline, CDR1 SGDLS and CDR2 YYNGEE. CDR3 region: CASSKGGATNTGELFF. The CDR3 DNA follows: TGTGCCAGCAGCAAAGGTGGGGCGACGAACACCGGGGAGCTGTTTTTT.

The table lists this clone with a count of one. The rearrangement links TRBV15 to TRBJ1-2; TRBD1 matches at 7 bases. J lost 7 bases, V lost 3 bases, and 11 bases had no gene match. CDR3 length: 15 amino acids. Germline V gives CDR1 LNHNV, CDR2 YYDKDF (reference sequence). The chain's CDR3 is CATSSPIEGALGYTF. The CDR3, as DNA: TGTGCCACCAGCAGCCCGATCGAGGGGGCGCTTGGCTACACCTTC.

The CDR3 here is CAHSRSGANVLTF. CDR3 in DNA: TGTGCCCACTCCCGCTCTGGGGCCAACGTCCTGACTTTC. The chain couples TRBV30 to TRBJ2-6; D uncertain. V lost 8 bases, J lost 0 bases, and 8 bases lay in between. Germline V gene data show CDR1 as GTSNPN and CDR2 as SVGIG (reference sequence). CDR3 size: 13 residues.

The chain carries TRBV6-5 and TRBJ2-2, with a tentative D call TRBD1 (6 bases). The length of the CDR3 is 15 residues. Trimming shortened V by 7 bases and J by 6 bases, and 18 bases separated the two germline ends. Germline CDR1 reads MNHEY; CDR2 reads SVGAGI. CDR3 sequence (DNA): TGTGCCAGCATCGAACTACAGGGATTCTCCGGGGAGCTGTTTTTT. Protein: CASIELQGFSGELFF.

V is TRBV5-1 and J is TRBJ1-1; 10 bases map to TRBD1. The CDR3 covers 15 residues. The germline V gene encodes CDR1 SGHRS and CDR2 YFSETQ. Losses at the gene ends were 4 bases for V and 1 base for J; bases not matched to a gene: 4. CDR3 sequence: CASSPGQGWNTEAFF. Here the CDR3 DNA reads TGCGCCAGCAGCCCGGGACAGGGGTGGAACACTGAAGCTTTCTTT.

The V and J genes are TRBV6-4 and TRBJ2-3; D not resolved. Trimming pared 4 bases from V and 3 bases from J, leaving 5 bases between. CDR1 and CDR2 from the germline V gene are MRHNA and SNTAGT. The CDR3 extends over 12 amino acids. The CDR3 sequence is CASSGDTDTQYF. The CDR3 DNA follows: TGTGCCAGCAGTGGAGATACAGATACGCAGTATTTT.

V is TRBV4-1 and J is TRBJ2-7, with D possibly being TRBD2 (5 bases). This CDR3 contains 15 residues. CDR1 is MGHRA, CDR2 YSYEKL, per germline. V was clipped by 1 base and J by 4 bases, with 14 bases between them. This chain's CDR3 is CASSQARNPGYEQYF. The DNA for the CDR3 is TGCGCCAGCAGCCAAGCCCGCAATCCGGGGTACGAGCAGTACTTC.

The J gene is TRBJ2-1, the V gene TRBV4-1, with TRBD2 as a possible D gene (7 bases). Trimming removed 7 bases at V and 1 base at J, with 20 bases between. The CDR3 is made up of 17 amino acids. CDR1 and CDR2 (germline): MGHRA, YSYEKL. CDR3 protein: CASTLNGGGSSYNEQFF. CDR3 bases: TGCGCCAGCACCCTTAACGGCGGGGGCTCGTCCTACAATGAGCAGTTCTTC.

The chain has TRBV27 and TRBJ2-1, with 10 bases fitting TRBD2. Unmatched junction bases numbered 9, after V lost 7 bases and J lost 0 bases. Germline V lookup: CDR1 MNHEY, CDR2 SMNVEV (reference sequence). The CDR3 is 17 amino acids. DNA of the CDR3: TGTGCCAGCAACCCTAGCGGGGGCCTATACTCCTACAATGAGCAGTTCTTC. Its protein is CASNPSGGLYSYNEQFF.

The chain employs TRBV10-3 and TRBJ2-7; 7 nucleotides agree with TRBD1. J was trimmed by 5 bases and V by 11 bases; bases with no gene match: 9. There are 12 residues in the CDR3. Germline V CDR1 and CDR2: ENHRY, SYGVKD. CDR3 nucleotides: TGTGCCGCGACGACAGGGAACCACGAGCAGTACTTC. This codes for CAATTGNHEQYF.

This chain uses TRBV9 with TRBJ2-1; D remains unclear. Germline CDR1 SGDLS, CDR2 YYNGEE. V lost 1 base, J lost 10 bases, and 12 bases lay in between. The CDR3 is 13 amino acids. The CDR3 nucleotides read TGTGCCAGCAGCGTACGGAATGAGCGCGAGCAGTTCTTC. It is translated as CASSVRNEREQFF.

The sample holds a few counts of this clone. The chain joins TRBV4-3 to TRBJ2-3; 7 positions match TRBD1. With V trimmed by 1 base and J by 1 base, 8 bases remained unmatched. Germline V gene data show CDR1 as LGHNA and CDR2 as YSLEER. This CDR3 has 17 amino acids. CDR3: CASSQAPRQGRTDTQYF. CDR3 nucleotides: TGCGCCAGCAGCCAAGCCCCCCGACAGGGACGCACAGATACGCAGTATTTT.

The CDR3 DNA is TGCGCCAGCAGCTCCCCGACAGGGGGCTCCTACGAGCAGTACTTC. It encodes CASSSPTGGSYEQYF. V and J are TRBV4-1 and TRBJ2-7, with 9 bases matching TRBD1. J lost 0 bases, V lost 5 bases, and 5 bases had no gene match. Germline lookup yields CDR1 MGHRA and CDR2 YSYEKL. CDR3 length: 15 amino acids.